This entry lists 18 T cell receptor beta chains sequenced from one sample in a study of blood T cells in healthy people across ages. A second PCR, run for roughly 7 to 12 cycles, used a sample-barcoded 5' primer plus a J-beta primer mix. Each CDR3 protein is one row after TCRdb ran MiXCR on the 5' RACE reads. Seen here are about 720,000 distinct CDR3 sequences, around a fifth observed once, and the top ten hold roughly a fifth. Specimen: blood. All receptors come from a man between 65 and 79 years old in good health.

Only a few counts were recorded for this clonotype. This chain connects TRBV7-2 to TRBJ1-5; TRBD1 is a possible D gene (6 bases). The CDR3 length is 15 residues. Germline V gene lookup returns CDR1 SGHTA and CDR2 FQGNSA. V lost 2 bases to trimming and J lost 5 bases, with 13 bases between them. The CDR3 spells CASSLRVGGDQPQHF. The CDR3 DNA is TGTGCCAGCAGCTTACGGGTAGGGGGTGATCAGCCCCAGCATTTT.

The CDR3 protein is CASSSTSASYEQYF. DNA of the CDR3: TGCGCCAGCAGCTCTACTAGTGCCTCCTACGAGCAGTACTTC. The gene calls are TRBV5-1 and TRBJ2-7; tentative D call: TRBD2 (5 bases). The CDR3 contains 14 residues. In germline, CDR1 is SGHRS, CDR2 YFSETQ. V shed 3 bases and J shed 0 bases, with 10 bases lying between them.

There are a few counts of this clonotype. A single base separates this from a much larger clone, so it may be a read error. The gene calls are TRBV7-9 and TRBJ2-2; D not certain. CDR1 and CDR2 (germline): SEHNR, FQNEAQ (reference sequence). The CDR3 has 16 residues. Trimming removed 5 bases at V and 6 bases at J, with 19 bases between. The CDR3 DNA follows: TGTGCCAGCAGCCCCGACCGCGTACCCTACGCCGGGGAGCTGTTTTTT. Its protein product is CASSPDRVPYAGELFF.

This clonotype was picked up a small number of times. This chain links TRBV6-6 with TRBJ2-5; the D is unclear. Germline assignment: CDR1 MNHNY and CDR2 SVGAGI (reference sequence). The CDR3 extends over 15 amino acids. Trimming left V 6 bases short and J 5 bases short, with 19 bases between. CDR3 protein: CASSPKEVPWETQYF. The CDR3 DNA reads as TGTGCCAGCAGCCCTAAAGAGGTTCCATGGGAGACCCAGTACTTC.

The chain employs TRBV20-1 and TRBJ1-1; 9 positions match TRBD1. V lost 5 bases, J lost 1 base, and 11 bases stayed unmatched. The CDR3 loop spans 16 amino acids. Per the germline V gene, CDR1 is DFQATT and CDR2 is SNEGSKA (reference sequence). CDR3 region: CSAGTGRGRGNTEAFF. The CDR3 coding sequence is TGCAGTGCTGGGACAGGGAGAGGGAGAGGGAACACTGAAGCTTTCTTT.

The gene calls are TRBV18 and TRBJ2-1; TRBD2 is a possible D gene (5 bases). This CDR3 has 16 amino acids. Germline CDR1 KGHSH, CDR2 LQKENI. Trimming pared 2 bases from V and 2 bases from J, leaving 13 bases between. In DNA, the CDR3 is TGTGCCAGCTCACCATTAAGGGCCGGGACCTACAATGAGCAGTTCTTC. It translates to CASSPLRAGTYNEQFF. Full variable domain (rest looked up from reference TRBV18 and TRBJ2-1): NAGVMQNPRHLVRRRGQEARLRCSPMKGHSHVYWYRQLPEEGLKFMVYLQKENIIDESGMPKERFSAEFPKEGPSILRIQQVVRGDSAAYFCASSPLRAGTYNEQFFGPGTRLTVL.

V and J are TRBV18 and TRBJ2-1; D gene unclear. Germline V lookup: CDR1 KGHSH, CDR2 LQKENI. This CDR3 has 12 amino acids. Trimming took 2 bases from V and 7 from J, leaving 6 bases between them. The CDR3 spells CASSPIGNEQFF. As DNA, the CDR3 is TGTGCCAGCTCACCAATCGGGAATGAGCAGTTCTTC. Filled out from reference TRBV18 and TRBJ2-1, the complete variable domain reads NAGVMQNPRHLVRRRGQEARLRCSPMKGHSHVYWYRQLPEEGLKFMVYLQKENIIDESGMPKERFSAEFPKEGPSILRIQQVVRGDSAAYFCASSPIGNEQFFGPGTRLTVL.

J is TRBJ1-3 and V is TRBV7-2; D is possibly TRBD1 (6 bases). Per the germline V gene, CDR1 is SGHTA and CDR2 is FQGNSA. CDR3 length: 14 amino acids. The V and J ends lost 5 bases and 8 bases respectively, with 16 bases between them. CDR3 nucleotide sequence: TGTGCCAGCAGCCCCGGGACAATCTTGGACACCATATATTTT. Translating gives CASSPGTILDTIYF. The full variable domain, in which reference TRBV7-2 and TRBJ1-3 provide the parts outside the CDR3, is GAGVSQSPSNKVTEKGKDVELRCDPISGHTALYWYRQSLGQGLEFLIYFQGNSAPDKSGLPSDRFSAERTGGSVSTLTIQRTQQEDSAVYLCASSPGTILDTIYFGEGSWLTVV.

This clonotype has only a few counts. The chain links TRBV29-1 to TRBJ1-5, with no clear D. Trimming pared 4 bases from V and 0 bases from J, leaving 7 bases between. Germline V gene data show CDR1 as SQVTM and CDR2 as ANQGSEA. The CDR3 runs 13 residues. The CDR3 protein is CSVVADSNQPQHF. CDR3 sequence (DNA): TGCAGCGTTGTGGCGGATAGCAATCAGCCCCAGCATTTT.

The gene calls are TRBV10-3 and TRBJ2-3; D unclear. The CDR3 length is 13 residues. In germline, CDR1 is ENHRY, CDR2 SYGVKD. V dropped 8 bases and J dropped 0 bases, with 9 bases sitting between them. CDR3 DNA sequence: TGTGCCATCGGGCTAGTCAGCACAGATACGCAGTATTTT. Translated, it gives CAIGLVSTDTQYF.

The rearrangement links TRBV12-3 or TRBV12-4 to TRBJ2-5; 8 bases are a match to TRBD1. Trimming at V came to 3 bases and at J to 4 bases, leaving 4 bases not matched to a gene. CDR3 size: 14 residues. DNA for the CDR3: TGTGCCAGCAGTTTGGGACAGGTCGCAGAGACCCAGTACTTC. Protein product: CASSLGQVAETQYF.

This clonotype occurred a few times. The J gene is TRBJ2-1, the V gene TRBV2; D gene ambiguous. The J call may be in error: the DNA end matches TRBJ2-5 better. Germline assignment: CDR1 SNHLY and CDR2 FYNNEI. The CDR3 runs 11 residues. The CDR3 nucleotides read TGTGCCAGCACCGAGTCAAAGACCCAGTACTTC. Translation: CASTESKTQYF.

The chain employs TRBV6-5 and TRBJ1-3; D is uncertain. Looked up from germline, CDR1 is MNHEY and CDR2 is SVGAGI. The CDR3 consists of 14 residues. With 2 bases removed from V and 4 bases from J, the gap between germline ends came to 9 bases. CDR3 coding DNA: TGTGCCAGCAGTTACGGCGGTAGAGGAAACACCATATATTTT. It specifies CASSYGGRGNTIYF.

J is TRBJ2-1 and V is TRBV20-1, with 8 bases lining up with TRBD2. Trimming took 6 bases from V and 7 from J; bases not matched to a gene: 14. The CDR3 is 15 residues long. The germline V gene has CDR1 DFQATT and CDR2 SNEGSKA (reference sequence). The DNA for the CDR3 is TGCAGTGCGTCTACCCGGGGGGGCAGTAGGAATGAGCAGTTCTTC. It encodes CSASTRGGSRNEQFF.

This clonotype came up a few times. V gene TRBV6-5 combines with J gene TRBJ2-7; 9 bases fit TRBD2. The J call could be wrong; TRBJ2-1 is a better fit for the DNA end. In germline, CDR1 is MNHEY, CDR2 SVGAGI. This CDR3 has 15 residues. In DNA, the CDR3 is TGTGCCAGCAGTTACCTAGCGGGAAGGAACAATGAGCAGTTCTTC. Protein: CASSYLAGRNNEQFF.

This clonotype was counted at least ten times. This rearrangement joins TRBV5-1 to TRBJ2-3, with a possible D match to TRBD1 (6 bases). The length of the CDR3 is 14 residues. Germline V gene lookup returns CDR1 SGHRS and CDR2 YFSETQ. V dropped 3 bases and J dropped 2 bases, with 10 bases sitting between them. CDR3 in amino acids: CASSSGQYTDTQYF. DNA of the CDR3: TGCGCCAGCAGCTCCGGACAGTACACAGATACGCAGTATTTT.

This clonotype appeared a few times. V usage is TRBV15 and J usage is TRBJ1-5; 7 bases fit TRBD1. The CDR3 is 16 residues long. After removal of 7 bases from V and 0 bases from J, the junction contained 9 bases not matched to a gene. Germline loops: CDR1 LNHNV, CDR2 YYDKDF (reference sequence). The CDR3 bases are TGTGCCACCACCACTGGGACAGTCTATAGCAATCAGCCCCAGCATTTT. Its protein is CATTTGTVYSNQPQHF. The variable domain in full, completed from reference TRBV15 and TRBJ1-5, reads DAMVIQNPRYQVTQFGKPVTLSCSQTLNHNVMYWYQQKSSQAPKLLFHYYDKDFNNEADTPDNFQSRRPNTSFCFLDIRSPGLGDTAMYLCATTTGTVYSNQPQHFGDGTRLSIL.

The chain has TRBV7-2 and TRBJ1-4; TRBD1 aligns across 8 bases. CDR1 is SGHTA, CDR2 FQGNSA, per germline. Germline trimming cut 3 bases from V and 6 bases from J; bases unmatched to any gene: 3. The CDR3 sequence is 14 residues long. CDR3 loop: CASSLTGVHEKLFF. The CDR3 nucleotides are TGTGCCAGCAGCTTGACAGGGGTTCATGAAAAACTGTTTTTT. The full variable domain, rest sourced from reference TRBV7-2 and TRBJ1-4, is GAGVSQSPSNKVTEKGKDVELRCDPISGHTALYWYRQSLGQGLEFLIYFQGNSAPDKSGLPSDRFSAERTGGSVSTLTIQRTQQEDSAVYLCASSLTGVHEKLFFGSGTQLSVL.